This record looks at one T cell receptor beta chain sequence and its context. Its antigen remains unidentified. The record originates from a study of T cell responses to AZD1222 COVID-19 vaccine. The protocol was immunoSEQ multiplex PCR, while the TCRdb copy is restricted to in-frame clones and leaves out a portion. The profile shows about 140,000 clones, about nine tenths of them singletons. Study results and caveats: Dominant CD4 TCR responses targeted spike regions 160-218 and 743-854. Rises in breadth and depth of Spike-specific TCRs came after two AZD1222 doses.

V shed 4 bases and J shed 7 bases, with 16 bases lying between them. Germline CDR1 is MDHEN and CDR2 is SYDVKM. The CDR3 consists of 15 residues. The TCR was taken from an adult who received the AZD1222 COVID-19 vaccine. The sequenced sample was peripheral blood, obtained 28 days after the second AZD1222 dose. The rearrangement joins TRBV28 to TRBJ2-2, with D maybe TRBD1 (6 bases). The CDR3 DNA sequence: TGTGCCAGCAGTTCACAAGCAGGGGTCGGCGGGGAGCTGTTTTTT. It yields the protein CASSSQAGVGGELFF.